This T cell receptor (beta chain) was sequenced during a study of response to subunit inactivated influenza vaccine. Study-wide results and limits: The authors put forward the suggestion that each seasonal influenza vaccination may bring in only a limited number of new T cells.

Ten or more counts support this clonotype. Its antigen is unknown. MiXCR, run by TCRdb on the RT-PCR reads, gives a single entry per CDR3 protein. Among approximately 530,000 distinct CDR3 sequences listed, less than 10% were seen once. Source: PBMCs from blood, taken roughly 24 months after vaccination. This TCR was recovered from a man aged 50 to 69 who received an inactivated influenza vaccine.

CDR3 in DNA: TGTGCCAGCAGCTTAGGTTTAACGAACTATGGCTACACCTTC. It codes for CASSLGLTNYGYTF. J is TRBJ1-2 and V is TRBV7-2; D is ambiguous. Trimming took 1 base from V and 2 from J, leaving 8 bases between them. The CDR3 loop spans 14 amino acids. Germline assignment: CDR1 SGHTA and CDR2 FQGNSA.